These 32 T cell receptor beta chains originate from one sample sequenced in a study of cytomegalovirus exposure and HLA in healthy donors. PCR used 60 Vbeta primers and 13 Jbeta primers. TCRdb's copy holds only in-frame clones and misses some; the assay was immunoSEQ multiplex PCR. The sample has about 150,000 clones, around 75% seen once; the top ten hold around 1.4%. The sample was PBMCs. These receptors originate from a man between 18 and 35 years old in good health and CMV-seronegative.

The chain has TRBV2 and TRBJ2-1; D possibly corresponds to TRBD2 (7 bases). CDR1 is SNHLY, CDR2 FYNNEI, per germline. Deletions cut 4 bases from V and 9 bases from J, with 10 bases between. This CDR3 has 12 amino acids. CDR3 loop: CASSVRGGEQFF. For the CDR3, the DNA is TGTGCCAGCAGTGTGAGGGGGGGTGAGCAGTTCTTC.

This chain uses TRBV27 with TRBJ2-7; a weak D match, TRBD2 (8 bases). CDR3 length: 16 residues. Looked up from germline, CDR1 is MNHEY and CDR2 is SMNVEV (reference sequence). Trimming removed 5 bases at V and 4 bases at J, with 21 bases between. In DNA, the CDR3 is TGTGCCAGCAGTGGGACAGCACGCGGGGGGTGGTACGAGCAGTACTTC. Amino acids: CASSGTARGGWYEQYF.

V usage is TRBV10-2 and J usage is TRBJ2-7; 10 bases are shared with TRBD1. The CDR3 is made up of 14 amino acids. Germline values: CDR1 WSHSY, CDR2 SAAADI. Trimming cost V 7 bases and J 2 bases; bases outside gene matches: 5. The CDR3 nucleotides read TGCGCCAGCAACGGACAGGGGGGCCCCTACGAGCAGTACTTC. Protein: CASNGQGGPYEQYF.

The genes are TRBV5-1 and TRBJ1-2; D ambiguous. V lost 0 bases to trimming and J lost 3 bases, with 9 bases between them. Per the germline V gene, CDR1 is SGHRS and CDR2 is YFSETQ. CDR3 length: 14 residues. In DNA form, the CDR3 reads TGCGCCAGCAGCTTGGAGTCCGGAGACTATGGCTACACCTTC. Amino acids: CASSLESGDYGYTF.

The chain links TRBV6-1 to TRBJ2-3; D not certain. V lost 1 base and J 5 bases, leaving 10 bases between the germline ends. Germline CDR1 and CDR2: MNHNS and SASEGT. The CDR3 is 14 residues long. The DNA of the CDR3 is TGTGCCAGCAGTGAAGTTGGTAGCCTAGATACGCAGTATTTT. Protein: CASSEVGSLDTQYF.

CDR3 nucleotide sequence: TGCGCCAGCAGCCAAGGGAGGCCAGACCTAGGCTCCTACGAGCAGTACTTC. Translating it yields CASSQGRPDLGSYEQYF. The gene calls are TRBV4-1 and TRBJ2-7, with D possibly TRBD2 on 5 matching bases. Germline CDR1 and CDR2: MGHRA and YSYEKL. The CDR3 sequence is 17 residues long. The V gene lost 1 base and the J gene lost 0 bases, with 16 bases spanning the gap.

Here the CDR3 reads CASSFGGTRHNEQFF. The CDR3 region has the DNA TGTGCCAGCAGTTTCGGCGGGACTAGACACAATGAGCAGTTCTTC. The chain carries TRBV28 and TRBJ2-1; TRBD2 agrees at 8 bases. The CDR3 totals 15 residues. The germline CDR1 and CDR2 sequences are MDHEN and SYDVKM. Trimming took 3 bases from V and 5 from J; bases not matched to a gene: 6.

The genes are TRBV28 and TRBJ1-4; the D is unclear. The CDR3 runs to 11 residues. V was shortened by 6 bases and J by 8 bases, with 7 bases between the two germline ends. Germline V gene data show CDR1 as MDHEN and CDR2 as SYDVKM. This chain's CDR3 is CASRWEEKLFF. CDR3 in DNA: TGTGCCAGCAGGTGGGAGGAAAAACTGTTTTTT.

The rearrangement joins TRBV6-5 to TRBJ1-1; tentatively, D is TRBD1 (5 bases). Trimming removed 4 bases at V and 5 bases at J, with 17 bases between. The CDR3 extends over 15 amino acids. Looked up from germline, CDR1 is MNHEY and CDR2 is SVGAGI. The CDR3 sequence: CASSSPGGEATEAFF. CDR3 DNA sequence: TGTGCCAGCAGTTCCCCCGGGGGAGAGGCAACTGAAGCTTTCTTT.

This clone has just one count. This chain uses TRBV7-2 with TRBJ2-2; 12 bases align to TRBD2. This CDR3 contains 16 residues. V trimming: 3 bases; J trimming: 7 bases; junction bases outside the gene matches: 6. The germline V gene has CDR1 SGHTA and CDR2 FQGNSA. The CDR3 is CASSFKLAGGLGELFF. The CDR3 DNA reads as TGTGCCAGCAGCTTTAAACTAGCGGGAGGCCTCGGGGAGCTGTTTTTT.

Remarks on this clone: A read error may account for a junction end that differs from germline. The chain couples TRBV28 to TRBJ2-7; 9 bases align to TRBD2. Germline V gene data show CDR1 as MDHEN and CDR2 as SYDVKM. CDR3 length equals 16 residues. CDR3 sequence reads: CVSGELGGRGSYEQYF. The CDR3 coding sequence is TGTGTCAGCGGGGAACTTGGCGGGAGGGGGTCCTACGAGCAGTACTTC.

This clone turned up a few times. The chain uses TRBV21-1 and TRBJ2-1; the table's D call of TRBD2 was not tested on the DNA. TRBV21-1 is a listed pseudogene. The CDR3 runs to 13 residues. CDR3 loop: CASSKDPSNEQFF. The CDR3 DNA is TGTGCCAGCAGCAAAGATCCGTCCAATGAGCAGTTCTTC.

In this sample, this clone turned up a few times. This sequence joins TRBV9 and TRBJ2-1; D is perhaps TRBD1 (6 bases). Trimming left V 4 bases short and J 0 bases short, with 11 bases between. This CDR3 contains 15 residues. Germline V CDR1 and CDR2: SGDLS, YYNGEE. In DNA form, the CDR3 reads TGTGCCAGCAGCCCCAACAGGGTCTCCTACAATGAGCAGTTCTTC. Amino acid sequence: CASSPNRVSYNEQFF.

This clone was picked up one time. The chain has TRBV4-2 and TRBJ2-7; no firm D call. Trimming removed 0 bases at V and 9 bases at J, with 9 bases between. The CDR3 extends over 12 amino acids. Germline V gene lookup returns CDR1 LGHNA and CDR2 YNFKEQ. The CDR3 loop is CASSQDLSGQYF. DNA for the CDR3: TGTGCCAGCAGCCAAGATCTATCCGGGCAGTACTTC.

This CDR3 is CASSPLELAGAHEQYF. The CDR3 coding sequence is TGTGCCAGCTCACCACTCGAGCTAGCGGGAGCCCACGAGCAGTACTTC. This chain uses TRBV18 with TRBJ2-7, with 10 bases lining up with TRBD2. CDR3 length: 16 residues. Losses at the gene ends were 1 base for V and 5 bases for J; bases not matched to a gene: 8. Germline loops: CDR1 KGHSH, CDR2 LQKENI. The full variable domain, with the rest looked up from reference TRBV18 and TRBJ2-7, is NAGVMQNPRHLVRRRGQEARLRCSPMKGHSHVYWYRQLPEEGLKFMVYLQKENIIDESGMPKERFSAEFPKEGPSILRIQQVVRGDSAAYFCASSPLELAGAHEQYFGPGTRLTVT.

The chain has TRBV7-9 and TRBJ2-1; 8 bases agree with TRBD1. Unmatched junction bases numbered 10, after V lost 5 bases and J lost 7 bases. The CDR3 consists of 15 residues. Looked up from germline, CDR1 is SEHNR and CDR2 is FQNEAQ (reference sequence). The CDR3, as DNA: TGTGCCAGCAGCCCGCGGGACAGGCAGAAAAATGAGCAGTTCTTC. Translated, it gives CASSPRDRQKNEQFF.

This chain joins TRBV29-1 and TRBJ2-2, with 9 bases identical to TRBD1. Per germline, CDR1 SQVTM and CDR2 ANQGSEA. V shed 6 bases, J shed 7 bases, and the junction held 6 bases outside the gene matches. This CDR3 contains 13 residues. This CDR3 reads CSVNRGQGGELFF. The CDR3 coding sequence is TGCAGCGTGAACAGGGGACAGGGCGGGGAGCTGTTTTTT.

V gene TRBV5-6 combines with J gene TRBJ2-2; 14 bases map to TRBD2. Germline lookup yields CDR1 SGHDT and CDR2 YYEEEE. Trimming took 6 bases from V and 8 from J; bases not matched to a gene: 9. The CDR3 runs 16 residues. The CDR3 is CASTPGLAGAYGELFF. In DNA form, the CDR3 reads TGTGCCAGCACCCCGGGACTAGCGGGGGCGTATGGGGAGCTGTTTTTT.

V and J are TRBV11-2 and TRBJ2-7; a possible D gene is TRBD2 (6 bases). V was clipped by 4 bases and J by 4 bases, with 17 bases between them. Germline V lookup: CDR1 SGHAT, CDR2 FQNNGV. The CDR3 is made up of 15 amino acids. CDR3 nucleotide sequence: TGTGCCAGCAGCTCCTTTCCGGGAGAGGTATACGAGCAGTACTTC. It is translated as CASSSFPGEVYEQYF.

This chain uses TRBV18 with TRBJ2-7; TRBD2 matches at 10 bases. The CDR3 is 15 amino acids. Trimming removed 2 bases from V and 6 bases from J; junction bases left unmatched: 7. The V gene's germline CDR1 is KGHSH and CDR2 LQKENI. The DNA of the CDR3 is TGTGCCAGCTCACCATCCCCTACTAGCGGGGTCGAGCAGTACTTC. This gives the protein CASSPSPTSGVEQYF.

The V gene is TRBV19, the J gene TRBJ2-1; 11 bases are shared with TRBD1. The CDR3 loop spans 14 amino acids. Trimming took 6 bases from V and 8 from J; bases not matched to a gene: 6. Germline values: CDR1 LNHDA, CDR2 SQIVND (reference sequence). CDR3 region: CASRDRGRIDEQFF. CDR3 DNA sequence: TGTGCCAGTAGGGACAGGGGGCGCATCGATGAGCAGTTCTTC. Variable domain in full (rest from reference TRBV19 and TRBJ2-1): DGGITQSPKYLFRKEGQNVTLSCEQNLNHDAMYWYRQDPGQGLRLIYYSQIVNDFQKGDIAEGYSVSREKKESFPLTVTSAQKNPTAFYLCASRDRGRIDEQFFGPGTRLTVL.

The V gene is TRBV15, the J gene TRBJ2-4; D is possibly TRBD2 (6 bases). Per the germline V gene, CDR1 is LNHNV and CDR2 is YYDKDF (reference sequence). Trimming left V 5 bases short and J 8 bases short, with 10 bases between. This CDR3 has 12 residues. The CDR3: CATSHKRDIQYF. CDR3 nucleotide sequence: TGTGCCACCAGCCACAAGCGGGACATTCAGTACTTC.

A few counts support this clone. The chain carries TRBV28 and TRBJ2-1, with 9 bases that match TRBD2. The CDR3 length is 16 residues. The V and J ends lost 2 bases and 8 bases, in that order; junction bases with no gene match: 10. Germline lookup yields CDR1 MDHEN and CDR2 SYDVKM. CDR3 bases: TGTGCCAGCAGTTTAGGGGCGGGAGGGGTTAGGGATGAGCAGTTCTTC. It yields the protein CASSLGAGGVRDEQFF.

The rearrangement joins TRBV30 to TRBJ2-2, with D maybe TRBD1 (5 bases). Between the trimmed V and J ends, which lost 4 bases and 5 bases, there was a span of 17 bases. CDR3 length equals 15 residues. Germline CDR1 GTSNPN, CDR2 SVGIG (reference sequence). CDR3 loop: CAWKGASEVTGELFF. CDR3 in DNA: TGTGCCTGGAAAGGGGCCTCCGAGGTGACCGGGGAGCTGTTTTTT. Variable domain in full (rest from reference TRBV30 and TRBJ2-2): SQTIHQWPATLVQPVGSPLSLECTVEGTSNPNLYWYRQAAGRGLQLLFYSVGIGQISSEVPQNLSASRPQDRQFILSSKKLLLSDSGFYLCAWKGASEVTGELFFGEGSRLTVL.

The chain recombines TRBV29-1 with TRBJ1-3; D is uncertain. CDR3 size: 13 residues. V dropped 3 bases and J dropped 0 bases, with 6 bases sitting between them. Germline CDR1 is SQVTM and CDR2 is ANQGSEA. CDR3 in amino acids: CSVDGLSGNTIYF. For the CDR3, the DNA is TGCAGCGTTGATGGGCTCTCTGGAAACACCATATATTTT.

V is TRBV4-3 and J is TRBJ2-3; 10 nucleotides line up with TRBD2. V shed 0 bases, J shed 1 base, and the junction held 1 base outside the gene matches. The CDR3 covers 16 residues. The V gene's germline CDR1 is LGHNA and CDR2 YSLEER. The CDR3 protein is CASSQDGTSGTDTQYF. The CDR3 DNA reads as TGCGCCAGCAGCCAAGATGGGACTAGCGGCACAGATACGCAGTATTTT.

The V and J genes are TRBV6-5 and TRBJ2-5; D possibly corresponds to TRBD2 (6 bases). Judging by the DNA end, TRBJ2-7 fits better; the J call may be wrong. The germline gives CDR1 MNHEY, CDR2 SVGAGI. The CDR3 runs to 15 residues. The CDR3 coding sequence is TGTGCCAGCAGTTACGGGCGGGACTCGGTGTACGAGCAGTACTTC. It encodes CASSYGRDSVYEQYF.

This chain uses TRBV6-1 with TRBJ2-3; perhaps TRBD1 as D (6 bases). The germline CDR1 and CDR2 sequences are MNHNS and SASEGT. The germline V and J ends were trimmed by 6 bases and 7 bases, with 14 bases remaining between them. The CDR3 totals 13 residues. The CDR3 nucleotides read TGTGCCAGCAGCGAGGTAGGGGGTAATACGCAGTATTTT. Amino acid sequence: CASSEVGGNTQYF.

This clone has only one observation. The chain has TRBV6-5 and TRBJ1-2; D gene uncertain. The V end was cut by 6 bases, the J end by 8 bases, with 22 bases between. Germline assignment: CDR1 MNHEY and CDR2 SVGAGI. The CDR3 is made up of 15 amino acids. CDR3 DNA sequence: TGTGCCAGCAGCCACGGCGTGGCCCCGAGGGAAGGCTACACCTTC. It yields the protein CASSHGVAPREGYTF.

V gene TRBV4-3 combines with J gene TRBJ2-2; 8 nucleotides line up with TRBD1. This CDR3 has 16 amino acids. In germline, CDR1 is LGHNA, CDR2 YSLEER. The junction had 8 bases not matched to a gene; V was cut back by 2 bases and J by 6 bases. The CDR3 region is CASSQSAGGSAGELFF. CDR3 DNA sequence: TGCGCCAGCAGCCAATCGGCAGGGGGCTCGGCCGGGGAGCTGTTTTTT.

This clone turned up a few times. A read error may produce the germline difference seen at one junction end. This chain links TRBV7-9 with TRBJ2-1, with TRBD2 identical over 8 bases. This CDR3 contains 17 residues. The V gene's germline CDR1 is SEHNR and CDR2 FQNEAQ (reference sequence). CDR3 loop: CSSSPSGSGLTYNEQFF. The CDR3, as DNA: TGTTCCAGCAGCCCAAGCGGGAGTGGGTTGACTTACAATGAGCAGTTCTTC.

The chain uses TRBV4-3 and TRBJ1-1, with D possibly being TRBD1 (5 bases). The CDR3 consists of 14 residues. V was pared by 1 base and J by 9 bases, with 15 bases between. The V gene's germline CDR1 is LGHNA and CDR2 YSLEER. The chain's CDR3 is CASSQALEGYQAFF. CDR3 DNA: TGCGCCAGCAGCCAAGCCCTGGAGGGGTACCAAGCTTTCTTT.